These 28 T cell receptor beta chains came from one sample sequenced in a study of control samples from healthy donors and cancer patients (dated by TCRdb to between 2020 and 2021). The library was obtained by the immunoSEQ multiplex PCR assay. TCRdb mirrors the immuneACCESS table, restricted to in-frame sequences. Some clones are absent from its copies; in checked studies, under half trace to an unresolved V gene, and the reason for the others is unknown. The sample data list about 170,000 clones, and approximately 92% of these were observed just once. About 4% of the sample is in the top ten clones. Input material: blood. All receptors come from a woman aged 55-69 years in good health.

V and J are TRBV12-3 or TRBV12-4 and TRBJ1-6, with no clear D. V was cut by 8 bases and J by 7 bases, with 12 bases left in between. The CDR3 is 13 residues long. CDR3 sequence (DNA): TGTGCCAGCGGCGACCAGACCAATTCACCCCTCCACTTT. Amino acid sequence: CASGDQTNSPLHF.

This chain joins TRBV2 and TRBJ1-1, with TRBD1 identical over 8 bases. Trimming at V came to 6 bases and at J to 1 base, leaving 4 bases not matched to a gene. CDR1 and CDR2 from the germline V gene are SNHLY and FYNNEI. The CDR3 consists of 14 residues. CDR3 protein: CASRGQAKNTEAFF. CDR3 DNA: TGTGCCAGCAGGGGACAGGCGAAGAACACTGAAGCTTTCTTT.

This chain connects TRBV10-1 to TRBJ1-4; tentatively, D is TRBD1 (5 bases). The germline V gene has CDR1 WNHNN and CDR2 SYGVQD (reference sequence). The V end lost 0 bases, the J end lost 8 bases, and 16 bases lay between the germline ends. The CDR3 contains 16 residues. The CDR3 spells CASSESSGTAGEKLFF. The CDR3 DNA reads TGCGCCAGCAGTGAGTCTTCCGGGACCGCGGGAGAAAAACTGTTTTTT.

The CDR3 region has the DNA TGTGCCAGCTCACCGGGACGAACCGGCCCTAACTATGGCTACACCTTC. Translation gives CASSPGRTGPNYGYTF. The chain combines TRBV18 with TRBJ1-2, with D perhaps TRBD1 (5 bases). V lost 3 bases and J lost 0, with 14 bases in between. Germline lookup yields CDR1 KGHSH and CDR2 LQKENI. The CDR3 runs to 16 residues.

The rearrangement joins TRBV19 to TRBJ1-5, with TRBD1 identical over 9 bases. J gave up 7 bases and V 3 bases, and 7 bases lay outside the gene matches. Germline CDR1 reads LNHDA; CDR2 reads SQIVND (reference sequence). There are 15 residues in the CDR3. The CDR3 loop reads CASSISGTGQQPQHF. DNA for the CDR3: TGTGCCAGTAGTATTTCCGGGACAGGGCAACAGCCCCAGCATTTT.

This chain connects TRBV6-5 to TRBJ1-2, with D possibly TRBD1 on 5 matching bases. Between the trimmed V and J ends, which lost 6 bases and 4 bases, there was a span of 15 bases. Germline values: CDR1 MNHEY, CDR2 SVGAGI. This CDR3 is 14 amino acids long. The CDR3 loop is CASSRQLIPYGYTF. In nucleotides, the CDR3 is TGTGCCAGCAGCCGACAGTTAATCCCCTATGGCTACACCTTC.

V and J are TRBV6-5 and TRBJ1-1; the D is unclear. This CDR3 spans 15 amino acids. V gave up 0 bases and J gave up 0 bases, with 8 bases separating them. Germline loops: CDR1 MNHEY, CDR2 SVGAGI. The CDR3 region is CASSYSGAMNTEAFF. The CDR3 DNA is TGTGCCAGCAGTTACTCTGGAGCCATGAACACTGAAGCTTTCTTT.

As concerns this clone: The junction does not match germline at one end; this may be a read error. The rearrangement uses TRBV4-3 and TRBJ2-2, with TRBD2 as a possible D gene (7 bases). Germline V gives CDR1 LGHNA, CDR2 YSLEER. The length of the CDR3 is 16 residues. The CDR3 DNA reads TGCGCCAGCAGCCCAGCCCGGGGGGCGAACATCGGGGAGCTGTTTTTT. It specifies CASSPARGANIGELFF.

This clone showed up just once. The chain couples TRBV6-5 to TRBJ1-1; no clear D gene. The CDR3 extends over 13 amino acids. V was clipped by 11 bases and J by 1 base, with 14 bases between them. The germline gives CDR1 MNHEY, CDR2 SVGAGI. This chain's CDR3 is CASNGRGNTEAFF. In nucleotides, the CDR3 is TGTGCCTCTAACGGTCGGGGGAACACTGAAGCTTTCTTT.

The J gene is TRBJ1-6, the V gene TRBV27, with unresolved D. The CDR3 runs 15 residues. Per the germline V gene, CDR1 is MNHEY and CDR2 is SMNVEV (reference sequence). V was trimmed by 7 bases and J by 0 bases, leaving 10 bases between them. The CDR3 sequence is CASTFLGSYNSPLHF. As DNA, the CDR3 is TGTGCCAGCACTTTTCTTGGCTCCTATAATTCACCCCTCCACTTT.

The gene calls are TRBV4-3 and TRBJ1-2, with D possibly being TRBD1 (6 bases). Germline CDR1 reads LGHNA; CDR2 reads YSLEER. There are 17 residues in the CDR3. Trimming stripped 0 bases from V and 1 base from J, with 15 bases between. DNA of the CDR3: TGCGCCAGCAGCCAAGATCGGTGGGGGGCGCTTAACTATGGCTACACCTTC. Translation gives CASSQDRWGALNYGYTF.

V gene TRBV4-1 combines with J gene TRBJ1-1; unclear D gene. This CDR3 comprises 15 residues. The V end lost 4 bases, the J end lost 5 bases, and 17 bases lay between the germline ends. Germline lookup yields CDR1 MGHRA and CDR2 YSYEKL. The CDR3 here is CASSRVQSAGTEAFF. CDR3 coding DNA: TGCGCCAGCAGCCGCGTACAGAGCGCGGGGACTGAAGCTTTCTTT.

The chain links TRBV4-3 to TRBJ1-5; D is undetermined. In germline, CDR1 is LGHNA, CDR2 YSLEER. Trimming removed 4 bases at V and 7 bases at J, with 11 bases between. The CDR3 has 13 amino acids. The CDR3: CASSLRRYQPQHF. CDR3 coding DNA: TGCGCCAGCAGCCTTAGGAGGTACCAGCCCCAGCATTTT.

V and J are TRBV19 and TRBJ2-7; 10 bases match TRBD1. The CDR3 totals 17 residues. Germline CDR1 and CDR2: LNHDA and SQIVND (reference sequence). V lost 10 bases, J lost 2 bases, and 17 bases stayed unmatched. CDR3 DNA sequence: TGTGCCACCACGAAACGGGGGATTGGACAGGGGGCCTACGAGCAGTACTTC. The encoded protein is CATTKRGIGQGAYEQYF.

This chain uses TRBV25-1 with TRBJ2-5, with D uncertain. Deletions cut 4 bases from V and 5 bases from J, with 8 bases between. The CDR3 has 12 residues. Germline assignment: CDR1 MGHDK and CDR2 SYGVNS. CDR3 sequence: CASSGPVETQYF. The CDR3 coding sequence is TGTGCCAGCAGTGGTCCTGTGGAGACCCAGTACTTC.

The chain uses TRBV5-1 and TRBJ1-2; 7 bases fit TRBD1. Germline V CDR1 and CDR2: SGHRS, YFSETQ. The CDR3 is made up of 12 amino acids. Trimming at V came to 4 bases and at J to 13 bases, leaving 10 bases not matched to a gene. The chain's CDR3 is CASSLQGYRATF. The CDR3 bases are TGCGCCAGCAGCCTACAGGGGTACCGAGCCACCTTC.

The rearrangement joins TRBV11-2 to TRBJ2-3; the match to TRBD2 covers 8 bases. CDR3 size: 15 residues. The J segment lost 4 bases and the V segment lost 1 base, leaving 4 bases of the junction unmatched. CDR1 is SGHAT, CDR2 FQNNGV, per germline. The CDR3 is CASSLVAGGADTQYF. The CDR3 DNA reads TGTGCCAGCAGCTTAGTTGCGGGGGGCGCAGATACGCAGTATTTT.

V gene TRBV18 combines with J gene TRBJ2-6; D remains unclear. The CDR3 sequence is 16 residues long. Between the trimmed V and J ends, which lost 3 bases and 1 base, there was a span of 10 bases. Germline V gene sequence: CDR1 KGHSH, CDR2 LQKENI. The CDR3 spells CASSPPALSGANVLTF. The CDR3 DNA reads TGTGCCAGCTCACCGCCTGCCCTGTCTGGGGCCAACGTCCTGACTTTC.

The J gene is TRBJ2-7, the V gene TRBV7-9; 7 bases fit TRBD2. The V gene end was trimmed by 5 bases and the J gene end by 7 bases; junction bases not matched to a gene: 11. The CDR3 totals 14 residues. CDR1 and CDR2 (germline): SEHNR, FQNEAQ (reference sequence). The CDR3 loop reads CASSASGRGSEQYF. The CDR3 DNA reads TGTGCCAGCAGCGCTAGCGGTCGGGGCTCTGAGCAGTACTTC.

The chain carries TRBV7-2 and TRBJ2-1; 8 positions agree with TRBD1. V lost 4 bases to trimming and J lost 6 bases; unmatched junction nucleotides: 8. This CDR3 region has 15 residues. Germline V gene lookup returns CDR1 SGHTA and CDR2 FQGNSA. The CDR3 DNA sequence: TGTGCCAGCAGCTCAAAATATACAGGGGGCAATGAGCAGTTCTTC. Translating gives CASSSKYTGGNEQFF.

This clone is a singleton in its sample. The chain carries TRBV2 and TRBJ2-1; weak D call: TRBD1 (6 bases). Germline V gives CDR1 SNHLY, CDR2 FYNNEI. V was cut by 2 bases and J by 4 bases, with 9 bases left in between. This CDR3 has 14 amino acids. Here the CDR3 DNA reads TGTGCCAGCAGTGAACCGACAGGATACAATGAGCAGTTCTTC. Its translation is CASSEPTGYNEQFF.

The rearrangement joins TRBV9 to TRBJ1-2; 7 nucleotides line up with TRBD1. The CDR3 extends over 15 amino acids. V shed 4 bases and J 0 bases; nucleotides not matched to a gene: 6. Germline CDR1 and CDR2: SGDLS and YYNGEE. CDR3 DNA sequence: TGTGCCAGCAGCTTCGGGACAGCCTCTAACTATGGCTACACCTTC. Translating it yields CASSFGTASNYGYTF.

This clone came up once. This chain connects TRBV6-6 to TRBJ1-1; possible D gene TRBD1, 5 bases. This CDR3 region has 14 residues. In germline, CDR1 is MNHNY, CDR2 SVGAGI (reference sequence). The germline V and J ends were trimmed by 7 bases and 4 bases, with 16 bases remaining between them. CDR3 in DNA: TGTGCCAGCACAAACTCAGAGGGGTTCACTGAAGCTTTCTTT. Translated, it gives CASTNSEGFTEAFF.

CDR3 nucleotides: TGCAGCGTATCGGGACAGGGGGACGAGCAGTACTTC. This translates into CSVSGQGDEQYF. V is TRBV29-1 and J is TRBJ2-7; the match to TRBD1 covers 11 bases. CDR3 length equals 12 residues. Germline V gene lookup returns CDR1 SQVTM and CDR2 ANQGSEA. J lost 5 bases, V lost 6 bases, and 3 bases had no gene match.

This sequence joins TRBV6-7 and TRBJ1-6; TRBD1 matches at 8 bases. TRBV6-7 is marked as an open reading frame, function uncertain. The CDR3 extends over 15 amino acids. The trim removed 9 bases at V and 1 base at J, leaving 5 bases unmatched. This chain's CDR3 is CARNTGGSYNSPLHF. CDR3 DNA: TGTGCCAGGAACACAGGGGGGTCCTATAATTCACCCCTCCACTTT.

The V gene is TRBV9, the J gene TRBJ2-5; 7 positions match TRBD2. The CDR3 loop spans 15 amino acids. Trimming removed 2 bases from V and 4 bases from J; junction bases left unmatched: 8. Germline V gene lookup returns CDR1 SGDLS and CDR2 YYNGEE. CDR3 loop: CASSVAGDGGETQYF. CDR3 coding DNA: TGTGCCAGCAGCGTGGCGGGGGATGGTGGAGAGACCCAGTACTTC.

This sequence joins TRBV6-1 and TRBJ1-6; D is possibly TRBD1 (5 bases). V dropped 0 bases and J dropped 12 bases, with 9 bases sitting between them. Germline CDR1 and CDR2: MNHNS and SASEGT. The CDR3 consists of 13 residues. The CDR3 spells CASSEARDLPLHF. The CDR3 DNA sequence: TGTGCCAGCAGTGAAGCCAGGGACCTACCCCTCCACTTT.

CDR3 bases: TGCGCCAGCAGAGATCCTCCTTCCTACGAGCAGTACTTC. As protein: CASRDPPSYEQYF. This chain joins TRBV5-1 and TRBJ2-7; no clear D. The CDR3 is 13 residues long. The germline gives CDR1 SGHRS, CDR2 YFSETQ. V was shortened by 5 bases and J by 1 base, with 10 bases between the two germline ends. Drawing the rest from reference TRBV5-1 and TRBJ2-7, the complete variable domain is KAGVTQTPRYLIKTRGQQVTLSCSPISGHRSVSWYQQTPGQGLQFLFEYFSETQRNKGNFPGRFSGRQFSNSRSEMNVSTLELGDSALYLCASRDPPSYEQYFGPGTRLTVT.